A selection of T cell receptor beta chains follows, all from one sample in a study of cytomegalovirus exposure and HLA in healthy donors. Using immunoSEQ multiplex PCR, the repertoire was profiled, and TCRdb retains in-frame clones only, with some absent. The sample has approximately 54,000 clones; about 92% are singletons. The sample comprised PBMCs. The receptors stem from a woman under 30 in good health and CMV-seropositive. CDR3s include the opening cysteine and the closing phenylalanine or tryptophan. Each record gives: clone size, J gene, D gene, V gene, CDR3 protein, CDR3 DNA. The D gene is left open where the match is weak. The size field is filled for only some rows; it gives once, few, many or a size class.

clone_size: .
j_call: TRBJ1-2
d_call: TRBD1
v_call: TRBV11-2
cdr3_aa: CASSSTRDRRNYGYTF
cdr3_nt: TGTGCCAGCAGCTCAACCCGGGACAGGAGAAACTATGGCTACACCTTC

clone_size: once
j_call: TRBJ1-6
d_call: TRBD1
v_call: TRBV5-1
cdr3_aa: CASSLLSAGQGNSPLHF
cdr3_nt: TGCGCCAGCAGCTTGTTATCGGCTGGACAGGGGAATTCACCCCTCCACTTT

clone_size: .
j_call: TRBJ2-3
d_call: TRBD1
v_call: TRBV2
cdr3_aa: CASRTGQGSQPQYF
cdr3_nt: TGTGCCAGCAGAACCGGACAGGGCAGTCAGCCCCAGTATTTT

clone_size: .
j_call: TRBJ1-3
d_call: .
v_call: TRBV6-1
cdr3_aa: CASSEGGGPTIYF
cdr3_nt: TGTGCCAGCAGTGAAGGGGGGGGGCCCACCATATATTTT

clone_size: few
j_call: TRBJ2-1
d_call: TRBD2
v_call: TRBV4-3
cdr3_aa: CASSQDSTSGGNEQFF
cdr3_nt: TGCGCCAGCAGCCAAGATTCGACTAGCGGGGGCAATGAGCAGTTCTTC

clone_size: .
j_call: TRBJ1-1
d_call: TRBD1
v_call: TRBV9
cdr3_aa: CASSVQGANTEAFF
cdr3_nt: TGTGCCAGCAGCGTACAGGGGGCGAACACTGAAGCTTTCTTT

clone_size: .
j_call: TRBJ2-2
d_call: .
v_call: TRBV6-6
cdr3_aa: CASSYSAQGNTGELFF
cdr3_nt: TGTGCCAGCAGTTACTCGGCCCAGGGGAACACCGGGGAGCTGTTTTTT

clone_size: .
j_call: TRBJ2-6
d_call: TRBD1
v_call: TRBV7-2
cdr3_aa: CASSLGGTAGANVLTF
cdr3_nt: TGTGCCAGCAGCTTAGGGGGGACAGCTGGGGCCAACGTCCTGACTTTC

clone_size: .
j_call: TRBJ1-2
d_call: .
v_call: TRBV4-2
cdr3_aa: CASSQGVDGRVDGYTF
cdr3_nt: TGTGCCAGCAGCCAGGGAGTCGACGGTAGAGTTGATGGCTACACCTTC

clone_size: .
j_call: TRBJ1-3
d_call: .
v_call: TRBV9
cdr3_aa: CASSVVGSAGSGNTIYF
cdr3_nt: TGTGCCAGCAGCGTAGTCGGGTCAGCCGGCTCTGGAAACACCATATATTTT

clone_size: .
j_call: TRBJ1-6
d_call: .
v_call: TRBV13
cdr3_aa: CASSLSVLSPWFYNSPLHF
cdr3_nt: TGTGCCAGCAGCTTATCGGTGCTATCTCCGTGGTTTTATAATTCACCCCTCCACTTT

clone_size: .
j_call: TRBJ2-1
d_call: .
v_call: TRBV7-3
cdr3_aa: CASSDPRDGVYNEQFF
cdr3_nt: TGTGCCAGCAGCGATCCCAGGGATGGGGTCTACAATGAGCAGTTCTTC

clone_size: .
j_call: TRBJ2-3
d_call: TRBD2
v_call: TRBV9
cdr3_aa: CASSVASSWGLAGLADTQYF
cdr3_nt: TGTGCCAGCAGCGTAGCTTCTAGCTGGGGACTAGCGGGCCTGGCAGATACGCAGTATTTT

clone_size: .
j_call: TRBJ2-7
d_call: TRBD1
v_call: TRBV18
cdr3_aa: CASSPDRGNEQYF
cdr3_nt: TGTGCCAGCTCACCGGACAGGGGGAACGAGCAGTACTTC

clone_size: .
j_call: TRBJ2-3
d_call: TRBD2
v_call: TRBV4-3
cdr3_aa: CASSQLTSGGRTDTQYF
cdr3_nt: TGCGCCAGCAGCCAACTCACTAGCGGGGGGCGCACAGATACGCAGTATTTT